These 11 T cell receptor beta chains share one sample of origin, sequenced in a study of T cell responses to AZD1222 COVID-19 vaccine. Assay used: immunoSEQ multiplex PCR; TCRdb lists only in-frame clones, some missing. The table shows approximately 93,000 clones, with approximately 91% occurring only once. This sample comprised peripheral blood, obtained 28 days after the second AZD1222 dose. These TCRs come from an adult who received the AZD1222 COVID-19 vaccine.

This clone was observed many times. The chain uses TRBV3-1 (or the pseudogene TRBV3-2) and TRBJ1-4; D ambiguous. V lost 4 bases to trimming and J lost 6 bases, with 12 bases between them. This CDR3 comprises 14 residues. Per germline, CDR1 LGHDT and CDR2 YNNKEL (reference sequence). In nucleotides, the CDR3 is TGTGCCAGCAGCCCCCTAGGCGCGGATGAAAAACTGTTTTTT. As protein: CASSPLGADEKLFF.

The genes are TRBV6-6 and TRBJ2-1; 8 nucleotides line up with TRBD1. Germline V gene sequence: CDR1 MNHNY, CDR2 SVGAGI (reference sequence). The CDR3 is 14 residues long. V dropped 4 bases and J dropped 4; count of bases not matched to a gene: 3. The CDR3 sequence: CASSWGQEYNEQFF. CDR3 nucleotides: TGTGCCAGCAGTTGGGGACAGGAGTACAATGAGCAGTTCTTC.

This clone is deemed medium-sized. The rearrangement uses TRBV11-2 and TRBJ2-7, with 7 bases fitting TRBD1. Germline V gene sequence: CDR1 SGHAT, CDR2 FQNNGV. The CDR3 covers 13 residues. With V trimmed by 8 bases and J by 2 bases, 6 bases remained unmatched. In DNA form, the CDR3 reads TGTGCCAGCTCCGGGACAGAGCCCTACGAGCAGTACTTC. This codes for CASSGTEPYEQYF.

The gene calls are TRBV7-8 and TRBJ1-3; unclear D gene. The CDR3 extends over 14 amino acids. V was cut by 7 bases and J by 4 bases, with 14 bases left in between. From germline, CDR1 is SGHVS and CDR2 FQNEAQ. The CDR3 DNA is TGTGCCAGCAATGACTGGATTAGGGGAAACACCATATATTTT. It codes for CASNDWIRGNTIYF.

The rearrangement uses TRBV11-2 and TRBJ2-3; D is uncertain. The germline V gene encodes CDR1 SGHAT and CDR2 FQNNGV. V lost 5 bases, J lost 5 bases, and 14 bases lay in between. The CDR3 spans 14 residues. The CDR3 sequence is CASSATLSLDTQYF. The CDR3 coding sequence is TGTGCCAGCAGCGCAACCTTAAGTCTAGATACGCAGTATTTT.

This rearrangement joins TRBV4-2 to TRBJ2-7; a possible D gene is TRBD2 (6 bases). Germline CDR1 reads LGHNA; CDR2 reads YNFKEQ. V was shortened by 0 bases and J by 7 bases, with 10 bases between the two germline ends. This CDR3 region has 13 residues. For the CDR3, the DNA is TGTGCCAGCAGCCAAGATAACGGGGGTGAGCAGTACTTC. It yields the protein CASSQDNGGEQYF.

This sequence joins TRBV11-2 and TRBJ2-3, with D possibly being TRBD1 (5 bases). CDR1 is SGHAT, CDR2 FQNNGV, per germline. The CDR3 consists of 16 residues. Trimming took off 1 base at V and 4 bases at J, with 15 bases between the two ends. CDR3 residues: CASSLGQGLYADTQYF. CDR3 DNA: TGTGCCAGCAGCTTAGGTCAGGGTTTATACGCAGATACGCAGTATTTT.

The genes are TRBV5-1 and TRBJ1-1; D uncertain. Trimming pared 5 bases from V and 8 bases from J, leaving 19 bases between. Germline V lookup: CDR1 SGHRS, CDR2 YFSETQ. The CDR3 loop spans 14 amino acids. The CDR3 region is CASRSDPVNPEAFF. CDR3 bases: TGCGCCAGCAGATCGGACCCCGTCAATCCGGAAGCTTTCTTT.

The chain's CDR3 is CASSQGTDHEKLFF. The CDR3 DNA reads TGTGCCAGCAGCCAGGGGACAGATCATGAAAAACTGTTTTTT. The V call is TRBV14, the J call TRBJ1-4; 7 bases match TRBD1. V was pared by 3 bases and J by 6 bases, with 4 bases of the junction left unmatched. The CDR3 totals 14 residues. Germline V gene lookup returns CDR1 SGHDN and CDR2 FVKESK.

This clone was detected only once. The rearrangement joins TRBV6-5 to TRBJ1-2, with D perhaps TRBD1 (6 bases). With 2 bases removed from V and 7 bases from J, the gap between germline ends came to 14 bases. Germline V lookup: CDR1 MNHEY, CDR2 SVGAGI. CDR3 length: 14 amino acids. The CDR3 DNA reads as TGTGCCAGCAGTTACCGGACAGCCGCACTTGGCTACACCTTC. Amino acid sequence: CASSYRTAALGYTF.

V and J are TRBV7-9 and TRBJ1-2; no reliable D call. Germline-derived CDR1 and CDR2 are SEHNR and FQNEAQ (reference sequence). The V end lost 0 bases, the J end lost 4 bases, and 9 bases lay between the germline ends. This CDR3 is built from 14 residues. DNA of the CDR3: TGTGCCAGCAGCTTAGCTGTTTCTAGCTATGGCTACACCTTC. Translated: CASSLAVSSYGYTF.